This entry lists 4 T cell receptor beta chains sequenced from one sample in a study of early T cells in non-severe SARS-CoV-2 infection. A single record per CDR3 protein comes from TCRdb applying MiXCR to the 5' RACE reads. The data hold under 140,000 distinct CDR3 sequences, with over 10% observed a single time. Sequencing was performed on whole blood, taken at baseline. The receptors here all came from an adult who was a healthcare worker with PCR-confirmed SARS-CoV-2 infection or an uninfected control (not recorded which).

This clonotype has more than one count but fewer than ten. The V and J genes are TRBV29-1 and TRBJ2-2; maybe TRBD2 (5 bases). CDR3 length equals 13 residues. Trimming removed 3 bases at V and 3 bases at J, with 8 bases between. Germline CDR1 reads SQVTM; CDR2 reads ANQGSEA. CDR3 coding DNA: TGCAGCGTTGAGGAGGAGTACACCGGGGAGCTGTTTTTT. Amino acid sequence: CSVEEEYTGELFF.

Remarks on this clonotype: The junction does not match germline at one end; this may be a read error. The CDR3 here is CSARGDRDEAFF. CDR3 coding DNA: TGCAGTGCCAGAGGGGACAGGGATGAAGCTTTCTTT. The rearrangement joins TRBV20-1 to TRBJ1-1, with 9 nucleotides matching TRBD1. The CDR3 covers 12 residues. The germline V gene encodes CDR1 DFQATT and CDR2 SNEGSKA (reference sequence).

This clonotype was counted ten times or more. The CDR3 sequence is CASSLELINTEAFF. The DNA of the CDR3 is TGTGCCAGCAGCTTAGAGCTGATCAACACTGAAGCTTTCTTT. This chain uses TRBV11-2 with TRBJ1-1; D is unclear. V lost 0 bases, J lost 2 bases, and 7 bases lay in between. The CDR3 is made up of 14 amino acids. In germline, CDR1 is SGHAT, CDR2 FQNNGV.

The chain recombines TRBV5-1 with TRBJ2-6, with D perhaps TRBD2 (5 bases). This CDR3 has 18 residues. Trimming left V 0 bases short and J 0 bases short, with 13 bases between. CDR1 SGHRS and CDR2 YFSETQ come from the germline V gene. CDR3 in amino acids: CASSLGLTGTSGANVLTF. The DNA of the CDR3 is TGCGCCAGCAGCTTGGGACTAACTGGAACCTCTGGGGCCAACGTCCTGACTTTC.